The rows below give T cell receptor beta chains drawn from one sample of a study of T cell responses to AZD1222 COVID-19 vaccine. The data were produced by immunoSEQ multiplex PCR, yet TCRdb's version contains in-frame clones alone and is incomplete. In the table there are about 120,000 clones, 80% to 95% of which are singletons. Here the sequenced sample was peripheral blood, taken on day 0 of AZD1222 vaccination. The receptors were sampled from an adult in good health. Each CDR3 is given with its conserved first and last residue. The D gene is left open where the match is weak. Clone sizes are given selectively: once, few, many, or a class where the clone is expanded.

CDR3 protein: CASSPDPRDGNTIYF; CDR3 DNA: TGTGCCAGCAGTCCCGACCCGCGGGATGGAAACACCATATATTTT; J gene: TRBJ1-3; D gene: -; clone size: -; V gene: TRBV27
CDR3 protein: CASSYSSGGAIGELFF; CDR3 DNA: TGTGCCAGCAGTTACTCCTCCGGGGGGGCAATCGGGGAGCTGTTTTTT; J gene: TRBJ2-2; D gene: TRBD2; clone size: -; V gene: TRBV6-5
CDR3 protein: CASSPGPLTEAFF; CDR3 DNA: TGTGCCAGCAGTCCTGGGCCTCTAACAGAAGCTTTCTTT; J gene: TRBJ1-1; D gene: -; clone size: few; V gene: TRBV27
CDR3 protein: CASSLMVTGELFF; CDR3 DNA: TGTGCCAGCAGTTTAATGGTCACCGGGGAGCTGTTTTTT; J gene: TRBJ2-2; D gene: -; clone size: -; V gene: TRBV27
CDR3 protein: CASQDRAVNSPLHF; CDR3 DNA: TGCGCCAGCCAAGACAGGGCGGTAAATTCACCCCTCCACTTT; J gene: TRBJ1-6; D gene: TRBD1; clone size: -; V gene: TRBV10-2
CDR3 protein: CASSYSTGRRLGIQYF; CDR3 DNA: TGTGCCAGCAGTTACTCGACAGGGCGACGGTTGGGCATTCAGTACTTC; J gene: TRBJ2-4; D gene: TRBD1; clone size: once; V gene: TRBV6-2/TRBV6-3
CDR3 protein: CASSALGGSAFF; CDR3 DNA: TGTGCCAGCAGCGCGCTTGGGGGTTCGGCTTTCTTT; J gene: TRBJ1-1; D gene: -; clone size: -; V gene: TRBV5-6
CDR3 protein: CASSPGDRGVGLNTEAFF; CDR3 DNA: TGTGCCAGCAGCCCAGGGGACAGGGGTGTGGGCCTGAACACTGAAGCTTTCTTT; J gene: TRBJ1-1; D gene: TRBD1; clone size: -; V gene: TRBV7-2
CDR3 protein: CASSDSPQGTEAFF; CDR3 DNA: TGTGCCAGCAGTGACTCCCCACAGGGAACTGAAGCTTTCTTT; J gene: TRBJ1-1; D gene: -; clone size: -; V gene: TRBV6-4
CDR3 protein: CASRGLAVGEETQYF; CDR3 DNA: TGTGCCAGCAGAGGCCTGGCCGTGGGGGAGGAGACCCAGTACTTC; J gene: TRBJ2-5; D gene: -; clone size: -; V gene: TRBV6-5
CDR3 protein: CASSEGVSGTGYTF; CDR3 DNA: TGTGCCAGCAGTGAAGGAGTTAGTGGGACCGGCTACACCTTC; J gene: TRBJ1-2; D gene: -; clone size: -; V gene: TRBV25-1
CDR3 protein: CASSQWGMAVASYEQYF; CDR3 DNA: TGTGCCAGCAGCCAATGGGGGATGGCAGTTGCTTCCTACGAGCAGTACTTC; J gene: TRBJ2-7; D gene: -; clone size: -; V gene: TRBV16
CDR3 protein: CASSLFQDLDEGGYTF; CDR3 DNA: TGTGCCAGCAGTTTATTTCAGGACCTCGATGAGGGTGGCTACACCTTC; J gene: TRBJ1-2; D gene: -; clone size: -; V gene: TRBV27
CDR3 protein: CASTPRTSGYTGELFF; CDR3 DNA: TGTGCCAGCACCCCTAGGACTAGCGGATATACCGGGGAGCTGTTTTTT; J gene: TRBJ2-2; D gene: TRBD2; clone size: -; V gene: TRBV6-2/TRBV6-3
CDR3 protein: CSFGQGISNYGYTF; CDR3 DNA: TGCAGCTTCGGACAGGGGATTTCTAACTATGGCTACACCTTC; J gene: TRBJ1-2; D gene: TRBD1; clone size: -; V gene: TRBV29-1
CDR3 protein: CASSRTALTLHF; CDR3 DNA: TGTGCCAGCAGCCGGACGGCTTTGACCCTCCACTTT; J gene: TRBJ1-6; D gene: -; clone size: -; V gene: TRBV2
CDR3 protein: CASSPRQGTGNEQFF; CDR3 DNA: TGTGCCAGCTCACCTCGGCAGGGGACGGGAAATGAGCAGTTCTTC; J gene: TRBJ2-1; D gene: -; clone size: -; V gene: TRBV18
CDR3 protein: CASSYGVGYVYEQYF; CDR3 DNA: TGTGCCAGCAGTTACGGAGTGGGTTATGTCTACGAGCAGTACTTC; J gene: TRBJ2-7; D gene: -; clone size: -; V gene: TRBV6-2/TRBV6-3
CDR3 protein: CASHPRGGGKNSPLHF; CDR3 DNA: TGTGCCAGCCACCCTCGCGGTGGGGGGAAAAATTCACCCCTCCACTTT; J gene: TRBJ1-6; D gene: -; clone size: -; V gene: TRBV5-4
CDR3 protein: CASSTTGEATEAFF; CDR3 DNA: TGTGCCAGTAGTACCACAGGGGAGGCCACTGAAGCTTTCTTT; J gene: TRBJ1-1; D gene: TRBD1; clone size: -; V gene: TRBV19
CDR3 protein: CASSQQDTGELFF; CDR3 DNA: TGCGCCAGCAGCCAACAGGACACCGGGGAGCTGTTTTTT; J gene: TRBJ2-2; D gene: -; clone size: -; V gene: TRBV10-1
CDR3 protein: CASSRARDILSGYEQYF; CDR3 DNA: TGTGCCAGCAGCCGCGCCCGGGACATTCTGTCGGGCTACGAGCAGTACTTC; J gene: TRBJ2-7; D gene: -; clone size: -; V gene: TRBV5-8
CDR3 protein: CATTRDRNNEKLFF; CDR3 DNA: TGTGCCACCACCCGGGACAGGAACAATGAAAAACTGTTTTTT; J gene: TRBJ1-4; D gene: TRBD1; clone size: -; V gene: TRBV5-6
CDR3 protein: CASRLGGNEQFF; CDR3 DNA: TGTGCCAGTAGGTTAGGGGGGAATGAGCAGTTCTTC; J gene: TRBJ2-1; D gene: -; clone size: -; V gene: TRBV19
CDR3 protein: CASSKLAGGDTQYF; CDR3 DNA: TGTGCCAGTAGTAAACTAGCGGGAGGAGATACGCAGTATTTT; J gene: TRBJ2-3; D gene: TRBD2; clone size: -; V gene: TRBV19
CDR3 protein: CASSYSSNNQPQHF; CDR3 DNA: TGTGCCAGCAGTTACTCATCCAACAATCAGCCCCAGCATTTT; J gene: TRBJ1-5; D gene: -; clone size: -; V gene: TRBV6-5
CDR3 protein: CASSTYTLTDTQYF; CDR3 DNA: TGTGCCAGCAGCACGTATACCCTCACAGATACGCAGTATTTT; J gene: TRBJ2-3; D gene: -; clone size: -; V gene: TRBV6-5
CDR3 protein: CASSSPRRGGSYEQYF; CDR3 DNA: TGTGCCAGCAGTAGCCCTCGGCGAGGGGGTTCCTACGAGCAGTACTTC; J gene: TRBJ2-7; D gene: -; clone size: -; V gene: TRBV6-2/TRBV6-3
CDR3 protein: CASSPRQGGGNTIYF; CDR3 DNA: TGTGCCAGCAGCCCAAGACAGGGCGGTGGAAACACCATATATTTT; J gene: TRBJ1-3; D gene: TRBD1; clone size: -; V gene: TRBV7-2
CDR3 protein: CASSHVAEKGSRETQYF; CDR3 DNA: TGTGCCAGCAGCCACGTAGCGGAGAAGGGCTCCAGAGAGACCCAGTACTTC; J gene: TRBJ2-5; D gene: -; clone size: -; V gene: TRBV3-1/TRBV3-2
CDR3 protein: CASSPSGASDTQYF; CDR3 DNA: TGTGCCAGCAGCCCGTCGGGGGCGTCAGATACGCAGTATTTT; J gene: TRBJ2-3; D gene: -; clone size: -; V gene: TRBV5-4
CDR3 protein: CASSQDSTGWSEKLFF; CDR3 DNA: TGCGCCAGCAGCCAAGATAGTACAGGGTGGTCAGAAAAACTGTTTTTT; J gene: TRBJ1-4; D gene: -; clone size: -; V gene: TRBV4-1
CDR3 protein: CASSEGQNQPQHF; CDR3 DNA: TGTGCCAGCAGCGAGGGACAGAATCAGCCCCAGCATTTT; J gene: TRBJ1-5; D gene: TRBD1; clone size: -; V gene: TRBV3-1/TRBV3-2
CDR3 protein: CASSVDIGTDSGANVLTF; CDR3 DNA: TGTGCCAGCAGCGTAGATATCGGGACAGACTCTGGGGCCAACGTCCTGACTTTC; J gene: TRBJ2-6; D gene: TRBD1; clone size: -; V gene: TRBV9
CDR3 protein: CASSLSWGPYYEQYF; CDR3 DNA: TGTGCCAGCAGCTTGAGTTGGGGGCCGTACTACGAGCAGTACTTC; J gene: TRBJ2-7; D gene: -; clone size: -; V gene: TRBV5-6
CDR3 protein: CASSLAWTSYEQYF; CDR3 DNA: TGTGCCAGCAGTTTAGCTTGGACCTCCTACGAGCAGTACTTC; J gene: TRBJ2-7; D gene: -; clone size: -; V gene: TRBV27